A selection of T cell receptor beta chains follows, all from one sample in a study of T cells in Graves' hyperthyroidism and ophthalmopathy. TCRdb called the multiplex PCR reads again in MiXCR, with one record for every CDR3 protein. Among 500,000 to 600,000 distinct CDR3 sequences listed, 16% were seen once. The sequenced material came from blood. These receptors originate from a woman aged 18-35 years with Graves' hyperthyroidism. The CDR3 runs from the conserved cysteine through the conserved F or W. Fields, in order: V gene, J gene, D gene, clone size, CDR3 protein, CDR3 DNA. D genes are given only for firm matches. For some rows the clone size is stated as once, few or many, or as a class when expanded; others skip it.

V: TRBV9; J: TRBJ2-1; D: -; size: many; CDR3: CASSYESGLARNEQFF; DNA: TGTGCCAGCAGCTACGAGTCCGGGCTAGCGAGGAATGAGCAGTTCTTC
V: TRBV5-1; J: TRBJ2-5; D: -; size: -; CDR3: CASSPGLYLKGETQYF; DNA: TGCGCCAGCAGCCCGGGACTGTACCTTAAAGGGGAGACCCAGTACTTC
V: TRBV4-3; J: TRBJ2-3; D: TRBD2; size: -; CDR3: CASSQLRRGGPDTQYF; DNA: TGCGCCAGCAGCCAACTACGGCGGGGGGGCCCAGATACGCAGTATTTT
V: TRBV24-1; J: TRBJ2-5; D: -; size: -; CDR3: CATSLAGTQYF; DNA: TGTGCCACCAGTCTGGCCGGGACCCAGTACTTC
V: TRBV10-3; J: TRBJ2-3; D: TRBD2; size: -; CDR3: CAISDLGLAGVSTDTQYF; DNA: TGTGCCATCAGTGATCTAGGACTAGCGGGAGTTAGCACAGATACGCAGTATTTT
V: TRBV15; J: TRBJ2-1; D: TRBD1; size: few; CDR3: CATSMRRQGTSSYNEQFF; DNA: TGTGCCACCAGCATGCGTAGACAGGGAACAAGCTCCTACAATGAGCAGTTCTTC
V: TRBV24-1; J: TRBJ1-5; D: -; size: many; CDR3: CATSDGSSNQPQHF; DNA: TGTGCCACCAGTGATGGCAGTAGCAATCAGCCCCAGCATTTT
V: TRBV4-3; J: TRBJ2-7; D: TRBD1; size: few; CDR3: CASSQERTGIYEQYF; DNA: TGCGCCAGCAGCCAAGAGAGGACAGGGATCTACGAGCAGTACTTC
V: TRBV18; J: TRBJ2-5; D: -; size: few; CDR3: CASSPPSRRETQYF; DNA: TGTGCCAGCTCACCACCGTCTCGTAGGGAGACCCAGTACTTC
V: TRBV20-1; J: TRBJ2-5; D: -; size: -; CDR3: CSASQGRTQYF; DNA: TGCAGTGCTAGCCAGGGCCGGACCCAGTACTTC
V: TRBV7-9; J: TRBJ2-5; D: -; size: -; CDR3: CASSLGRLGGQTQYF; DNA: TGTGCCAGCAGCTTAGGGCGGTTAGGAGGACAGACCCAGTACTTC
V: TRBV3-1; J: TRBJ2-2; D: -; size: few; CDR3: CASSRGGRGVTGELFF; DNA: TGTGCCAGCAGCCGGGGTGGACGAGGGGTAACCGGGGAGCTGTTTTTT
V: TRBV20-1; J: TRBJ2-5; D: TRBD1; size: -; CDR3: CSARDPKGAQETQYF; DNA: TGCAGTGCTAGAGACCCGAAGGGGGCTCAAGAGACCCAGTACTTC
V: TRBV29-1; J: TRBJ1-2; D: -; size: -; CDR3: CSVEDRGFGYGYTF; DNA: TGCAGCGTTGAAGACAGGGGTTTTGGGTATGGCTACACCTTC
V: TRBV18; J: TRBJ2-1; D: TRBD2; size: many; CDR3: CASSHQLGGRTYNEQFF; DNA: TGTGCCAGCTCCCACCAGCTGGGCGGGAGGACGTACAATGAGCAGTTCTTC
V: TRBV5-1; J: TRBJ2-3; D: TRBD2; size: -; CDR3: CASSLKLLAGSLDTQYF; DNA: TGCGCCAGCAGCTTGAAGCTCCTAGCGGGAAGTCTAGATACGCAGTATTTT
V: TRBV4-1; J: TRBJ1-2; D: -; size: -; CDR3: CASSQVSGGDGYTF; DNA: TGCGCCAGCAGCCAAGTGTCCGGGGGTGATGGCTACACCTTC
V: TRBV5-6; J: TRBJ1-5; D: -; size: few; CDR3: CASSLDAGADNQPQHF; DNA: TGTGCCAGCAGCTTGGATGCTGGGGCAGACAATCAGCCCCAGCATTTT
V: TRBV14; J: TRBJ1-2; D: -; size: -; CDR3: CASSQDLMYGYTF; DNA: TGTGCCAGCAGCCAAGATCTTATGTATGGCTACACCTTC
V: TRBV12-3/TRBV12-4; J: TRBJ1-6; D: TRBD1; size: many; CDR3: CASSLEDRGWSPLHF; DNA: TGTGCCAGCAGTTTAGAGGACAGGGGATGGTCACCCCTCCACTTT
V: TRBV12-3/TRBV12-4; J: TRBJ2-3; D: TRBD2; size: few; CDR3: CASSLALLAGGADTQYF; DNA: TGTGCCAGCAGTTTAGCCCTACTAGCGGGGGGTGCAGATACGCAGTATTTT
V: TRBV4-2; J: TRBJ2-6; D: -; size: -; CDR3: CASSQVQSGSGANVLTF; DNA: TGTGCCAGCAGCCAAGTTCAAAGCGGTTCTGGGGCCAACGTCCTGACTTTC
V: TRBV10-3; J: TRBJ2-7; D: -; size: -; CDR3: CAISNRGAYEQYF; DNA: TGTGCCATATCTAATCGCGGAGCTTACGAGCAGTACTTC
V: TRBV3-1; J: TRBJ1-2; D: TRBD1; size: -; CDR3: CASSPPGQRVGGYTF; DNA: TGTGCCAGCAGCCCGCCGGGACAGCGAGTTGGGGGCTACACCTTC
V: TRBV6-2/TRBV6-3; J: TRBJ2-6; D: -; size: -; CDR3: CASSVISSGANVLTF; DNA: TGTGCCAGCAGCGTAATAAGCTCTGGGGCCAACGTCCTGACTTTC
V: TRBV12-3/TRBV12-4; J: TRBJ1-2; D: -; size: many; CDR3: CASSPGGRSYGYTF; DNA: TGTGCCAGCAGCCCCGGCGGACGGAGCTATGGCTACACCTTC
V: TRBV6-2/TRBV6-3; J: TRBJ2-1; D: TRBD1; size: -; CDR3: CASRGQGFSYNEQFF; DNA: TGTGCCAGCAGGGGACAGGGATTCTCCTACAATGAGCAGTTCTTC
V: TRBV18; J: TRBJ1-6; D: -; size: few; CDR3: CASSPLSESNSPLHF; DNA: TGTGCCAGCTCACCACTTTCGGAGAGTAATTCACCCCTCCACTTT
V: TRBV28; J: TRBJ1-6; D: -; size: many; CDR3: CASSLSSGRGSPLHF; DNA: TGTGCCAGCAGTTTATCCTCCGGAAGAGGTTCACCCCTCCACTTT
V: TRBV6-4; J: TRBJ2-1; D: TRBD1; size: few; CDR3: CASSYRQGREQFF; DNA: TGTGCCAGCAGTTACCGACAGGGAAGGGAGCAGTTCTTC
V: TRBV4-3; J: TRBJ1-6; D: -; size: -; CDR3: CASSQESRVARNSPLHF; DNA: TGCGCCAGCAGCCAAGAATCACGGGTAGCAAGGAATTCACCCCTCCACTTT
V: TRBV28; J: TRBJ2-7; D: -; size: -; CDR3: CASSGTVYEQYF; DNA: TGTGCCAGCAGCGGGACTGTCTACGAGCAGTACTTC
V: TRBV7-2; J: TRBJ2-5; D: -; size: many; CDR3: CASSLEGQGETQYF; DNA: TGTGCCAGCAGCTTAGAAGGGCAGGGCGAGACCCAGTACTTC
V: TRBV10-1; J: TRBJ2-7; D: -; size: -; CDR3: CASSGTPPYEQYF; DNA: TGCGCCAGCAGTGGGACACCTCCCTACGAGCAGTACTTC
V: TRBV20-1; J: TRBJ1-1; D: TRBD1; size: many; CDR3: CSARDPPGQGTNTEAFF; DNA: TGCAGTGCTAGAGACCCTCCGGGACAGGGGACGAACACTGAAGCTTTCTTT
V: TRBV6-1; J: TRBJ2-3; D: TRBD2; size: few; CDR3: CASSLGLAGGLWSTDTQYF; DNA: TGTGCCAGCAGCCTGGGACTAGCGGGAGGGCTTTGGAGCACAGATACGCAGTATTTT
V: TRBV29-1; J: TRBJ2-1; D: -; size: few; CDR3: CSVMQGEGREQFF; DNA: TGCAGCGTTATGCAGGGCGAGGGTAGGGAGCAGTTCTTC
V: TRBV19; J: TRBJ2-3; D: -; size: many; CDR3: CASSIVSPGPQTTDTQYF; DNA: TGTGCCAGTAGTATAGTTTCTCCGGGACCTCAGACCACAGATACGCAGTATTTT
V: TRBV11-2; J: TRBJ2-4; D: -; size: -; CDR3: CASSLEGAGNIQYF; DNA: TGTGCCAGCAGCTTAGAAGGGGCCGGAAACATTCAGTACTTC
V: TRBV7-8; J: TRBJ1-2; D: -; size: many; CDR3: CASSLLTHYGYTF; DNA: TGTGCCAGCAGCCTCCTGACGCACTATGGCTACACCTTC
V: TRBV12-3/TRBV12-4; J: TRBJ2-7; D: TRBD1; size: many; CDR3: CASSRRQGTYEQYF; DNA: TGTGCCAGCAGCCGAAGACAGGGGACCTACGAGCAGTACTTC
V: TRBV6-5; J: TRBJ1-2; D: TRBD1; size: once; CDR3: CASSYPMPNRGLRGYTF; DNA: TGTGCCAGCAGTTACCCGATGCCCAACAGGGGGCTAAGAGGCTACACCTTC
V: TRBV6-1; J: TRBJ1-2; D: -; size: many; CDR3: CASRRGADYGYTF; DNA: TGTGCCAGCCGTAGGGGAGCAGACTATGGCTACACCTTC
V: TRBV10-3; J: TRBJ2-1; D: -; size: many; CDR3: CASTRVGAANEQFF; DNA: TGTGCCAGTACACGAGTGGGAGCAGCGAATGAGCAGTTCTTC
V: TRBV20-1; J: TRBJ1-4; D: -; size: few; CDR3: CSAPDAPYNEKLFF; DNA: TGCAGTGCCCCCGACGCTCCGTATAATGAAAAACTGTTTTTT
V: TRBV28; J: TRBJ1-2; D: -; size: many; CDR3: CASSPQGRGYTF; DNA: TGTGCCAGCAGTCCCCAGGGTAGGGGCTACACCTTC
V: TRBV7-7; J: TRBJ2-2; D: TRBD1; size: few; CDR3: CASSPIGTGVYTGELFF; DNA: TGTGCTAGCAGTCCAATCGGGACAGGGGTATACACCGGGGAGCTGTTTTTT
V: TRBV5-1; J: TRBJ2-7; D: -; size: many; CDR3: CASSFGQEGHEQYF; DNA: TGCGCCAGCAGCTTCGGCCAGGAGGGCCACGAGCAGTACTTC
V: TRBV7-3; J: TRBJ2-5; D: TRBD2; size: -; CDR3: CASSLKAGGPETQYF; DNA: TGTGCCAGCAGCTTAAAAGCGGGGGGGCCCGAGACCCAGTACTTC